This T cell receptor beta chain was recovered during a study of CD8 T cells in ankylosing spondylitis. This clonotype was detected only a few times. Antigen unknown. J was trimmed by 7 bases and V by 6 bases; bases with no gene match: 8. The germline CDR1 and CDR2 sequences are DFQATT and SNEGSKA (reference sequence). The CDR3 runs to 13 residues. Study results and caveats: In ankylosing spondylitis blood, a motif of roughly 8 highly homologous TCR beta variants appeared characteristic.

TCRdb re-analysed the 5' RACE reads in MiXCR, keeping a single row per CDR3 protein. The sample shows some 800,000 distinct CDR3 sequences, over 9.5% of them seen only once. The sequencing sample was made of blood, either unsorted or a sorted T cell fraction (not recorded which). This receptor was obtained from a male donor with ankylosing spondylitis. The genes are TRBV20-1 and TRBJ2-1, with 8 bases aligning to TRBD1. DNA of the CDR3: TGCAGTGCCACCAGACAGGGGAGGAATGAGCAGTTCTTC. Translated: CSATRQGRNEQFF.